Each of the 29 T cell receptor beta chains below was sequenced from the same sample in a study of CD8 T cells in Susac syndrome (dated by TCRdb to about 2019). Library creation used the immunoSEQ multiplex PCR assay. RNA was extracted using the RNeasy kit, and about 0.45 to 1 ug of the RNA was reverse transcribed with random hexamers. TCRdb ran its own pipeline on the public reads, namely fastp trimming at Q25 and MiXCR clone calling, and kept in-frame beta chains. Rows with one shared CDR3 protein collapse into an entry with the most common genes and DNA. The sample table holds tens of thousands of distinct CDR3 sequences, of which roughly 95% were seen once. About 0.39% of the sample belongs to the ten largest clones. The sequencing sample was made of CD8+ T cells from PBMCs. These receptors were obtained from a human donor with Susac syndrome.

The count of this clonotype is one. V usage is TRBV20-1 and J usage is TRBJ2-5; a possible D gene is TRBD1 (7 bases). The V and J ends lost 0 bases and 2 bases respectively, with 16 bases between them. CDR3 length: 16 amino acids. The germline V gene has CDR1 DFQATT and CDR2 SNEGSKA (reference sequence). The CDR3 DNA reads TGCAGTGCTAGAGATTTTCGGGGGACAGCACAAGAGACCCAGTACTTC. Encoded protein: CSARDFRGTAQETQYF.

The gene calls are TRBV28 and TRBJ2-5; D might be TRBD1 (6 bases). V shed 3 bases and J shed 5 bases, with 22 bases lying between them. Germline V gene data show CDR1 as MDHEN and CDR2 as SYDVKM. This CDR3 has 17 residues. The chain's CDR3 is CASSFQSGSRGWETQYF. CDR3 coding DNA: TGTGCCAGCAGTTTCCAGTCCGGGTCAAGGGGGTGGGAGACCCAGTACTTC.

The chain recombines TRBV4-3 with TRBJ2-7; TRBD1 is a possible D gene (6 bases). CDR3 length: 14 residues. Trimming cost V 1 base and J 2 bases, with 9 bases left between them. Germline loops: CDR1 LGHNA, CDR2 YSLEER. CDR3 DNA: TGCGCCAGCAGCCAAGGGAAGGGGGCCTACGAGCAGTACTTC. Protein product: CASSQGKGAYEQYF.

The V and J genes are TRBV20-1 and TRBJ2-5; a weak D match, TRBD1 (6 bases). Trimming removed 5 bases from V and 2 bases from J, with 15 bases in between. Germline lookup yields CDR1 DFQATT and CDR2 SNEGSKA (reference sequence). The CDR3 consists of 14 residues. Here the CDR3 DNA reads TGCAGTGCTCCGCTTGTTCAGGGGCAAGAGACCCAGTACTTC. Translation gives CSAPLVQGQETQYF.

The chain combines TRBV6-2 or TRBV6-3 with TRBJ2-7, with a possible D match to TRBD2 (6 bases). The germline V gene has CDR1 MNHEY and CDR2 SVGEGT. The V end lost 7 bases, the J end lost 0 bases, and 10 bases lay between the germline ends. The CDR3 is 13 amino acids. The chain's CDR3 is CASTDGSSYEQYF. The CDR3 DNA follows: TGTGCCAGCACGGACGGGAGCTCCTACGAGCAGTACTTC.

The genes are TRBV6-5 and TRBJ2-3; D not certain. Between the trimmed V and J ends, which lost 7 bases and 2 bases, there was a span of 4 bases. Germline V CDR1 and CDR2: MNHEY, SVGAGI. CDR3 length: 11 residues. CDR3 bases: TGTGCCAGCACCTACACAGATACGCAGTATTTT. Translation: CASTYTDTQYF.

This clonotype came up once. The chain employs TRBV10-2 and TRBJ2-7; D may match TRBD1 or TRBD2 (5 bases each). Germline-derived CDR1 and CDR2 are WSHSY and SAAADI. This CDR3 is built from 15 residues. Between the trimmed V and J ends, which lost 6 bases and 2 bases, there was a span of 17 bases. CDR3 sequence reads: CASRTGTMSPYEQYF. CDR3 sequence (DNA): TGCGCCAGCAGAACCGGGACCATGTCCCCCTACGAGCAGTACTTC.

V gene TRBV11-2 combines with J gene TRBJ1-1, with D uncertain. CDR3 length equals 13 residues. In germline, CDR1 is SGHAT, CDR2 FQNNGV. V lost 2 bases, J lost 7 bases, and 11 bases lay in between. DNA for the CDR3: TGTGCCAGCAGCTTACCGCCGACGGGTGAAGCTTTCTTT. The encoded protein is CASSLPPTGEAFF.

The chain links TRBV4-3 to TRBJ2-7; 14 nucleotides align to TRBD2. With V trimmed by 4 bases and J by 3 bases, 2 bases remained unmatched. Germline loops: CDR1 LGHNA, CDR2 YSLEER. The CDR3 extends over 15 amino acids. The CDR3: CASSPGLAGVYEQYF. The CDR3 DNA reads as TGCGCCAGCAGCCCGGGACTAGCGGGAGTCTACGAGCAGTACTTC.

The rearrangement joins TRBV4-3 to TRBJ1-2, with 9 bases lining up with TRBD1. The germline V gene encodes CDR1 LGHNA and CDR2 YSLEER. Trimming at V came to 4 bases and at J to 6 bases, leaving 9 bases not matched to a gene. The CDR3 totals 15 residues. The CDR3 DNA follows: TGCGCCAGCAGCCCAACCCGGGACAGGGTCCATGGCTACACCTTC. Protein product: CASSPTRDRVHGYTF.

This clonotype occurred a few times. V usage is TRBV4-1 and J usage is TRBJ1-1, with TRBD1 as a possible D gene (5 bases). CDR1 MGHRA and CDR2 YSYEKL come from the germline V gene. Deletions cut 6 bases from V and 8 bases from J, with 22 bases between. The length of the CDR3 is 15 residues. CDR3 loop: CASSPLPGLGQEAFF. For the CDR3, the DNA is TGCGCCAGCAGTCCGCTCCCGGGACTGGGCCAAGAAGCTTTCTTT.

This clonotype was seen a few times. V gene TRBV4-1 combines with J gene TRBJ1-1; tentative D call: TRBD1 (5 bases). The CDR3 consists of 14 residues. V was cut by 1 base and J by 10 bases, with 16 bases left in between. Germline CDR1 reads MGHRA; CDR2 reads YSYEKL. CDR3 coding DNA: TGCGCCAGCAGCCAAGGGACCCGGGCAGGGCCAGCTTTCTTT. Encoded protein: CASSQGTRAGPAFF.

J is TRBJ2-7 and V is TRBV7-6; TRBD1 might be the D (6 bases). The CDR3 sequence is 13 residues long. Looked up from germline, CDR1 is SGHVS and CDR2 is FNYEAQ. Trimming cost V 5 bases and J 6 bases, with 14 bases left between them. CDR3 sequence reads: CASSLTTQGEQYF. CDR3 nucleotide sequence: TGTGCCAGCAGCCTCACGACACAGGGCGAGCAGTACTTC. The entire variable domain, with the rest obtained from reference TRBV7-6 and TRBJ2-7, is as follows: GAGVSQSPRYKVTKRGQDVALRCDPISGHVSLYWYRQALGQGPEFLTYFNYEAQQDKSGLPNDRFSAERPEGSISTLTIQRTEQRDSAMYRCASSLTTQGEQYFGPGTRLTVT.

V usage is TRBV29-1 and J usage is TRBJ2-1; 8 bases agree with TRBD1. There are 14 residues in the CDR3. J lost 5 bases, V lost 6 bases, and 9 bases had no gene match. CDR1 and CDR2 from the germline V gene are SQVTM and ANQGSEA. As DNA, the CDR3 is TGCAGCGTGGTCACCGGGACAGGAGACAATGAGCAGTTCTTC. This encodes CSVVTGTGDNEQFF.

The chain combines TRBV6-4 with TRBJ2-1; 7 positions agree with TRBD2. Germline V gives CDR1 MRHNA, CDR2 SNTAGT. The CDR3 has 14 amino acids. Germline trimming cut 2 bases from V and 8 bases from J; bases unmatched to any gene: 6. The CDR3: CASSDPRAGDEQFF. The DNA for the CDR3 is TGTGCCAGCAGTGACCCCCGGGCGGGGGATGAGCAGTTCTTC.

The chain carries TRBV7-8 and TRBJ2-2, with 11 bases fitting TRBD2. Looked up from germline, CDR1 is SGHVS and CDR2 is FQNEAQ. CDR3 length: 16 amino acids. V gave up 0 bases and J gave up 5 bases; unmatched junction bases: 2. In DNA form, the CDR3 reads TGTGCCAGCAGCTTAGCCCCTAGCGGGAGGACCGGGGAGCTGTTTTTT. This translates into CASSLAPSGRTGELFF.

The V and J genes are TRBV27 and TRBJ2-5; D unresolved. Deletions cut 6 bases from V and 2 bases from J, with 10 bases between. CDR1 and CDR2 from the germline V gene are MNHEY and SMNVEV (reference sequence). The CDR3 loop spans 13 amino acids. The CDR3 DNA sequence: TGTGCCAGCAGCCCATGGTTTCAAGAGACCCAGTACTTC. It encodes CASSPWFQETQYF.

The J gene is TRBJ2-5, the V gene TRBV19; 9 bases agree with TRBD1. CDR1 LNHDA and CDR2 SQIVND come from the germline V gene (reference sequence). This CDR3 has 16 amino acids. Losses at the gene ends were 3 bases for V and 4 bases for J; bases not matched to a gene: 9. The CDR3 reads CASSMGTGLGGETQYF. The DNA for the CDR3 is TGTGCCAGTAGTATGGGGACAGGGCTCGGTGGAGAGACCCAGTACTTC.

The rearrangement links TRBV11-2 to TRBJ2-7; D may be TRBD1 (6 bases). The CDR3 sequence is 12 residues long. V was clipped by 4 bases and J by 6 bases, with 10 bases between them. CDR1 is SGHAT, CDR2 FQNNGV, per germline. This CDR3 is CASSSTGPEQYF. CDR3 sequence (DNA): TGTGCCAGCAGCTCCACAGGGCCCGAGCAGTACTTC.

This chain connects TRBV6-5 to TRBJ2-5; D might be TRBD1 or TRBD2, each matching 5 bases. The CDR3 extends over 12 amino acids. Germline CDR1 and CDR2: MNHEY and SVGAGI. Trimming shortened V by 5 bases and J by 5 bases, and 9 bases separated the two germline ends. The CDR3 spells CASSTGRETQYF. The CDR3 DNA reads TGTGCCAGCAGTACGGGACGGGAGACCCAGTACTTC.

This rearrangement joins TRBV10-3 to TRBJ2-7, with D unresolved. The CDR3 consists of 13 residues. Germline V gives CDR1 ENHRY, CDR2 SYGVKD. V lost 8 bases to trimming and J lost 0 bases, with 11 bases between them. CDR3 in DNA: TGTGCCATCCGACACCCTATCTCCTACGAGCAGTACTTC. Translation: CAIRHPISYEQYF.

The V gene is TRBV11-1, the J gene TRBJ2-1; a weak D match, TRBD2 (6 bases). This CDR3 spans 15 amino acids. V lost 1 base, J lost 2 bases, and 9 bases lay in between. The germline gives CDR1 SGHAT, CDR2 FQDESV (reference sequence). DNA of the CDR3: TGTGCCAGCAGCTTAGGGACTAACGCCTACAATGAGCAGTTCTTC. As protein: CASSLGTNAYNEQFF.

The chain couples TRBV5-5 to TRBJ2-1, with TRBD2 matching 8 bases. Trimming at V came to 1 base and at J to 3 bases, leaving 3 bases not matched to a gene. Per germline, CDR1 SGHKS and CDR2 YYEKEE (reference sequence). CDR3 length equals 15 residues. The CDR3 nucleotides read TGTGCCAGCAGCTTGTATACTAGCGGCTACAATGAGCAGTTCTTC. Its protein is CASSLYTSGYNEQFF.

CDR3 DNA sequence: TGTGCCAGCAGCGTAGCGTCATACAATGAGCAGTTCTTC. Translated, it gives CASSVASYNEQFF. The rearrangement joins TRBV9 to TRBJ2-1, with D hard to call. The V end was cut by 0 bases, the J end by 4 bases, with 5 bases between. CDR1 SGDLS and CDR2 YYNGEE come from the germline V gene. CDR3 size: 13 residues.

This chain uses TRBV9 with TRBJ1-4; D unclear. The CDR3 covers 13 residues. The germline gives CDR1 SGDLS, CDR2 YYNGEE. Trimming shortened V by 5 bases and J by 4 bases, and 9 bases separated the two germline ends. For the CDR3, the DNA is TGTGCCAGCAGTGGACCGTTTAATGAAAAACTGTTTTTT. Protein product: CASSGPFNEKLFF.

V gene TRBV27 combines with J gene TRBJ2-2; 7 nucleotides agree with TRBD2. Unmatched junction bases numbered 11, after V lost 7 bases and J lost 6 bases. Germline V gene lookup returns CDR1 MNHEY and CDR2 SMNVEV (reference sequence). The CDR3 is 15 amino acids. As DNA, the CDR3 is TGTGCCAGCACCCTAGGACTAGATTCGGCCGGGGAGCTGTTTTTT. This gives the protein CASTLGLDSAGELFF.

The chain employs TRBV5-4 and TRBJ2-5, with TRBD1 identical over 10 bases. CDR3 size: 15 residues. V shed 3 bases and J 3 bases; nucleotides not matched to a gene: 5. From germline, CDR1 is SGHNT and CDR2 YYREEE (reference sequence). In nucleotides, the CDR3 is TGTGCCAGCAGCTCTACCGGGACAGGGGAAGAGACCCAGTACTTC. It specifies CASSSTGTGEETQYF.

This sequence joins TRBV27 and TRBJ2-3, with D possibly TRBD2 on 6 matching bases. This CDR3 is 13 amino acids long. Trimming shortened V by 5 bases and J by 11 bases, and 17 bases separated the two germline ends. Germline V gene data show CDR1 as MNHEY and CDR2 as SMNVEV (reference sequence). CDR3 nucleotide sequence: TGTGCCAGCAGTCGCCCCTATGAGGGAGGGCAGTATTTT. The encoded protein is CASSRPYEGGQYF.

This sequence joins TRBV9 and TRBJ2-2; tentatively, D is TRBD2 (6 bases). The CDR3 is 14 amino acids. Trimming shortened V by 0 bases and J by 3 bases, and 6 bases separated the two germline ends. Germline-derived CDR1 and CDR2 are SGDLS and YYNGEE. CDR3 sequence: CASSVGDYTGELFF. Written as DNA, the CDR3 is TGTGCCAGCAGCGTAGGGGACTACACCGGGGAGCTGTTTTTT.